This TCR beta chain was obtained from a study of cytotoxic CD8 clonotypes in ibrutinib-treated CLL. Study-level findings and limits: Public clonotypes were rare and shrank or held steady on treatment.

Concerning this clone itself: Its antigen is unidentified.

CDR3 length: 13 amino acids. V was shortened by 1 base and J by 2 bases, with 7 bases between the two germline ends. Germline V lookup: CDR1 SGHRS, CDR2 YFSETQ. The assay was immunoSEQ multiplex PCR, and TCRdb's table has in-frame clones only and misses some. The repertoire holds under 150,000 clones, with roughly 90% as singletons. This TCR was sampled from a human donor with chronic lymphocytic leukemia. The V call is TRBV5-1, the J call TRBJ2-7; possibly TRBD1 for D (5 bases). Material: PBMCs, obtained after 12 months of ibrutinib treatment. The CDR3 here is CASSLSGTYEQYF. The CDR3 DNA follows: TGCGCCAGCAGCTTGTCAGGGACCTACGAGCAGTACTTC.